This T cell receptor (beta chain) was recorded in a study of blood T cell repertoires in COVID-19. Turning to the study itself: Samples taken during acute and convalescent COVID-19 were collected in the United States, Italy and Spain.

Original analysis: Reference gene primer amplification in the assay estimated nucleated cell counts. The data were produced by immunoSEQ multiplex PCR, yet TCRdb's version contains in-frame clones alone and is incomplete. V and J calls and clone size are as listed in that table; D and trimming were resolved from the DNA. Among some 150,000 clones listed, over 80% were seen once. The V gene's germline CDR1 is SGHAT and CDR2 FQDESV (reference sequence). V shed 3 bases and J shed 5 bases, with 13 bases lying between them. The CDR3 has 14 residues. Only one count was recorded for this clone. This receptor was taken from a man aged 45-65 years who had recovered from COVID-19. The chain combines TRBV11-1 with TRBJ1-1, with a possible D match to TRBD1 (6 bases). Sequenced material: peripheral blood. The CDR3, as DNA: TGTGCCAGCAGCTTCGGGGGGGCGATGACTGAAGCTTTCTTT. Its protein product is CASSFGGAMTEAFF.